This TCR beta chain was sequenced during a study of blood T cell repertoires in COVID-19. Study-level information: From the United States, Italy and Spain came samples of acute and convalescent COVID-19. T cells, B-cell-depleted T cells, or PBMCs supplied cDNA or gDNA.

Produced via immunoSEQ multiplex PCR; TCRdb's table is partial and in-frame only. The sample lists approximately 210,000 clones; over 70% were seen once. The V gene end was trimmed by 5 bases and the J gene end by 5 bases; junction bases not matched to a gene: 5. Germline CDR1 is SGHDT and CDR2 is YYEEEE. The CDR3 sequence is 13 residues long. This receptor was obtained from a woman in her forties or fifties with acute or convalescent COVID-19. Sequenced: peripheral blood. The chain has TRBV5-6 and TRBJ2-7; 9 positions agree with TRBD1. The CDR3 sequence: CASRQQGAHEQYF. The CDR3 DNA is TGTGCCAGCAGGCAACAGGGGGCACACGAGCAGTACTTC.